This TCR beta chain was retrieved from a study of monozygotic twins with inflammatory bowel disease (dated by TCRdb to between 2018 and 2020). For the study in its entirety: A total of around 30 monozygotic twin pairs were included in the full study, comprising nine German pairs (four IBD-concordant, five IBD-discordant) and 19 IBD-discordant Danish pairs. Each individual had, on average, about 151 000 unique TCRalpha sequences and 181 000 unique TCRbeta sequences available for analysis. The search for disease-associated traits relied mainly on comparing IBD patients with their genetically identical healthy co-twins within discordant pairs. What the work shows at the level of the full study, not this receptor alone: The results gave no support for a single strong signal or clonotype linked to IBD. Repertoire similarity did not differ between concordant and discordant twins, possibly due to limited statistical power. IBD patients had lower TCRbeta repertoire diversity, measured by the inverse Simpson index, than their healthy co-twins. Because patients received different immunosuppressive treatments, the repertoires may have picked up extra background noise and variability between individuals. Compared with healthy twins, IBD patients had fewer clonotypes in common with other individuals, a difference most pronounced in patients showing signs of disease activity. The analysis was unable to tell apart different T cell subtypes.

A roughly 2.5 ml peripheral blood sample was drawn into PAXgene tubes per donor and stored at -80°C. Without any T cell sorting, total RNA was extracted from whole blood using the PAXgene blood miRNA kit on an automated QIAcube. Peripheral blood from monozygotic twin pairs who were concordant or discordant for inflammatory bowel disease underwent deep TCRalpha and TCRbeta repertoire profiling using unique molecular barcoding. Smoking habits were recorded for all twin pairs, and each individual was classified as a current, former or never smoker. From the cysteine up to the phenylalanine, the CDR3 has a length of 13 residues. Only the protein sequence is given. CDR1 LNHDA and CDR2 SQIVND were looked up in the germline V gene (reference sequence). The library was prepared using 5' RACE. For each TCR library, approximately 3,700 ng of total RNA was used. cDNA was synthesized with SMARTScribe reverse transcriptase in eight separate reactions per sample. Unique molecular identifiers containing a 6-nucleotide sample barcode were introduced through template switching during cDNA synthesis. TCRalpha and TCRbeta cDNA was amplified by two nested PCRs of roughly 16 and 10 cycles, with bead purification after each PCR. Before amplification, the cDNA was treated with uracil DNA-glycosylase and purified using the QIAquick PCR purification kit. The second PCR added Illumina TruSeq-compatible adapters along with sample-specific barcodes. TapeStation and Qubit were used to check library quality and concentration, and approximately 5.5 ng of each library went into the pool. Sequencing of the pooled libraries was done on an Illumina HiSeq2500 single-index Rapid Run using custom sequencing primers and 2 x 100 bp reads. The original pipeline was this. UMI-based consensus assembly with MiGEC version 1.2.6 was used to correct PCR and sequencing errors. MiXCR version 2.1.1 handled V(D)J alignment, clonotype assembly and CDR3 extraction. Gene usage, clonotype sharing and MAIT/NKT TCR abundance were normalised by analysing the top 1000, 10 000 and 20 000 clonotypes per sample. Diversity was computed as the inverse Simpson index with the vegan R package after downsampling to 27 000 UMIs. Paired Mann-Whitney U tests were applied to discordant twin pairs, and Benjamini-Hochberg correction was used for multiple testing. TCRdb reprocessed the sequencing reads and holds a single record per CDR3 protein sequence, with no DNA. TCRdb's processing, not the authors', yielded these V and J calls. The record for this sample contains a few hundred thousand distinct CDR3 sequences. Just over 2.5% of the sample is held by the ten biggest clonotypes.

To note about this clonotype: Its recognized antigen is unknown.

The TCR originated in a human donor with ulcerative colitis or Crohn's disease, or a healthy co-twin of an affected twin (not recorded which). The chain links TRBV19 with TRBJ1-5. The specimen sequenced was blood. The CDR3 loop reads CASNERVNQPQHF. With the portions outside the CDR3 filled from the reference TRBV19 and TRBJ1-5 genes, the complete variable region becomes DGGITQSPKYLFRKEGQNVTLSCEQNLNHDAMYWYRQDPGQGLRLIYYSQIVNDFQKGDIAEGYSVSREKKESFPLTVTSAQKNPTAFYLCASNERVNQPQHFGDGTRLSIL.